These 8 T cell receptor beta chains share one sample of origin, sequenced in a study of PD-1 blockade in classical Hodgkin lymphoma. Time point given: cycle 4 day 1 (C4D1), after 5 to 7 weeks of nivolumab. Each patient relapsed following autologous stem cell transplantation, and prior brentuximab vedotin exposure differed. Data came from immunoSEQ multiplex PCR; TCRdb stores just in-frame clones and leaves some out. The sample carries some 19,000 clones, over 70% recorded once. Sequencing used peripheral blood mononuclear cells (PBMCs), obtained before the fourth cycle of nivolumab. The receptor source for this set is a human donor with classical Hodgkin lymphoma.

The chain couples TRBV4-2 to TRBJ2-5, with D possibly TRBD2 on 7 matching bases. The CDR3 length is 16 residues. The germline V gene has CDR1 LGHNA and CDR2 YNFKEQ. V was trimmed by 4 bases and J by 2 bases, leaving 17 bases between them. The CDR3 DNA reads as TGTGCCAGCAGCCTAACTTGGCGGGGGCGGCAAGAGACCCAGTACTTC. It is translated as CASSLTWRGRQETQYF.

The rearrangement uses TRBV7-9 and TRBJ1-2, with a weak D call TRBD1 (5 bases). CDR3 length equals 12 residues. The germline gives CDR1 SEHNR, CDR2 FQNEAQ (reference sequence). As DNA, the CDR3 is TGTGCGTTTGGACGGGACGACTATGGCTACACCTTC. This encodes CAFGRDDYGYTF.

The CDR3 spells CASTRRGLRYEQYF. The CDR3 DNA reads TGTGCCAGCACCCGACGGGGGCTACGGTACGAGCAGTACTTC. The chain recombines TRBV21-1 with TRBJ2-7. TRBV21-1 is tagged as a pseudogene. The CDR3 is 14 residues long.

The CDR3: CASSPEPRTIPAAAYEQYF. CDR3 bases: TGTGCCAGCAGCCCCGAACCCAGAACCATACCAGCGGCAGCCTACGAGCAGTACTTC. The genes are TRBV14 and TRBJ2-7, with D perhaps TRBD2 (5 bases). Germline V CDR1 and CDR2: SGHDN, FVKESK. Trimming stripped 4 bases from V and 2 bases from J, with 27 bases between. The CDR3 spans 19 residues. The full variable domain, with the rest looked up from reference TRBV14 and TRBJ2-7, is EAGVTQFPSHSVIEKGQTVTLRCDPISGHDNLYWYRRVMGKEIKFLLHFVKESKQDESGMPNNRFLAERTGGTYSTLKVQPAELEDSGVYFCASSPEPRTIPAAAYEQYFGPGTRLTVT.

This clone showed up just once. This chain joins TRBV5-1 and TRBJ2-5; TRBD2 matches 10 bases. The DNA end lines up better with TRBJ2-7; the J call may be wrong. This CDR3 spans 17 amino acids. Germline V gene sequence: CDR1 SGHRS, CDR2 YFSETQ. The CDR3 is CASSLVAASGSFYEQYF. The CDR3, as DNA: TGCGCCAGCAGCTTGGTCGCGGCTAGCGGGAGTTTCTACGAGCAGTACTTC.

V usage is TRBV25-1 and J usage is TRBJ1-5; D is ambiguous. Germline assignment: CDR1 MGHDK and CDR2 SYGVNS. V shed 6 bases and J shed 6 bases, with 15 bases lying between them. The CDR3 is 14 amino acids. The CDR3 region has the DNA TGTGCCAGCAGCCAATCTGGTGGCTTTCAGCCCCAGCATTTT. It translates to CASSQSGGFQPQHF.

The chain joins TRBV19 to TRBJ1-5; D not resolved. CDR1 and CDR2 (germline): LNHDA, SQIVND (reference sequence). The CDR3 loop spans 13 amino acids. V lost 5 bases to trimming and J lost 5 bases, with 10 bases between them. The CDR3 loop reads CASSRTGYQPQHF. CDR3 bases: TGTGCCAGTAGTCGGACCGGATATCAGCCCCAGCATTTT.

The DNA for the CDR3 is TGTGCCAGCAGCTTGGGGAGCTCCTACAATGAGCAGTTCTTC. This gives the protein CASSLGSSYNEQFF. The chain uses TRBV7-9 and TRBJ2-1; tentative D call: TRBD2 (5 bases). Germline V gene lookup returns CDR1 SEHNR and CDR2 FQNEAQ (reference sequence). V was trimmed by 3 bases and J by 0 bases, leaving 6 bases between them. This CDR3 contains 14 residues.